The T cell receptor beta chain described here comes from a study of molecular identifiers for immune sequencing clone quantification. Study overall: With replicates, the RNA of 20,000 or 100,000 naive CD8 cells was split five ways and four were sequenced. Study outcomes and limitations: Clones that exceeded 20 RNA copies held over 99% of effector molecules, yet under 1% in naive cells.

In preparing bulk TCR libraries, previously described methods and listed TCR primers were used. TCRdb itself ran the PCR reads through MiXCR, one entry per CDR3 protein. The sample consists of under 600,000 distinct CDR3 sequences, about a quarter of them appearing once. V shed 4 bases, J shed 4 bases, and the junction held 9 bases outside the gene matches. The CDR3 contains 15 residues. Germline assignment: CDR1 MGHRA and CDR2 YSYEKL. Sorting defined naive CD8 T cells as CD8+CD4-CCR7+CD45RA+. This clonotype came up many times. Its specificity is not known. The sequencing input was naive CD8+ T cells from blood, with Jurkat cell RNA spiked in. Subset described: FACS-sorted CD8+CD4-CCR7+CD45RA+ naive T cells. The sequence was collected from a human donor in good health. Some libraries in this study had Jurkat cell RNA spiked in. The chain has TRBV4-1 and TRBJ1-2, with 7 bases that match TRBD1. In DNA form, the CDR3 reads TGCGCCAGCAGCCTGCAGGGGACAGTAATCTATGGCTACACCTTC. It encodes CASSLQGTVIYGYTF.